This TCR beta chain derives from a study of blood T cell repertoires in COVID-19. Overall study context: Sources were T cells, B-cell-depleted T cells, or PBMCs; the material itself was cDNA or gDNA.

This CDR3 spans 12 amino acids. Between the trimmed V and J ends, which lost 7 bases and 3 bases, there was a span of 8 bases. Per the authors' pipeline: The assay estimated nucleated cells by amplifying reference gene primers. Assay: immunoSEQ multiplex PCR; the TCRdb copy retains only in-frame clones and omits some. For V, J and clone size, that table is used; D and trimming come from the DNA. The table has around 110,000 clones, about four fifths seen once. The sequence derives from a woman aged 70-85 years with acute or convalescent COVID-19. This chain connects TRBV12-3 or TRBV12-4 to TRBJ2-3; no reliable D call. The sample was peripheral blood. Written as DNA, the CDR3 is TGTGCCAGCACCCCTAGGACAGATACGCAGTATTTT. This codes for CASTPRTDTQYF.